This passage covers 12 T cell receptor beta chains from one sample sequenced in a study of shared clonotypes between healthy human individuals. The naive CD8 population came from CD45RO-negative cells selected for CCR7, without terminally differentiated effector memory CD45RA+ cells. The table came from immunoSEQ multiplex PCR; TCRdb's copy has only in-frame clones and leaves some out. The data contain some 2,000,000 clones, about 94% of them singletons. Sequenced sample: naive CD8+ T cells sorted from blood. Receptor source: a man in his late teens or twenties in good health.

The V call is TRBV4-1, the J call TRBJ1-2; 9 bases are shared with TRBD1. V was clipped by 4 bases and J by 8 bases; unmatched bases: 11. Germline V gene sequence: CDR1 MGHRA, CDR2 YSYEKL. The CDR3 is 15 amino acids. This chain's CDR3 is CASSLPEDRGGGYTF. The CDR3 nucleotides read TGCGCCAGCAGCCTACCTGAGGACAGGGGAGGGGGCTACACCTTC.

The chain links TRBV30 to TRBJ2-4; tentatively, D is TRBD1 or TRBD2 (5 bases each). The germline CDR1 and CDR2 sequences are GTSNPN and SVGIG (reference sequence). The CDR3 spans 12 residues. Trimming pared 1 base from V and 12 bases from J, leaving 13 bases between. The CDR3 coding sequence is TGTGCCTGGAGTGAAGACGGGGCAACTCAGTACTTC. It yields the protein CAWSEDGATQYF.

A single count supports this clone. DNA for the CDR3: TGTGCCAGCAGCTTAAGTTACGGGAGGGCCTCTCCTTACCAAGAGACCCAGTACTTC. Translation gives CASSLSYGRASPYQETQYF. This chain joins TRBV7-2 and TRBJ2-5; 8 nucleotides align to TRBD2. The CDR3 is 19 residues long. V lost 2 bases and J lost 0; bases outside the gene matches: 14. Germline loops: CDR1 SGHTA, CDR2 FQGNSA.

This clone came up once. The chain recombines TRBV6-5 with TRBJ2-7; D may be TRBD1 or TRBD2 (6 bases each). The germline gives CDR1 MNHEY, CDR2 SVGAGI. V was pared by 8 bases and J by 5 bases, with 10 bases between. The CDR3 runs 11 residues. The CDR3 loop reads CASLGGHEQYF. The CDR3 nucleotides read TGTGCCAGCCTCGGGGGCCACGAGCAGTACTTC.

The V gene is TRBV27, the J gene TRBJ2-7; 11 bases align to TRBD2. Germline V gene sequence: CDR1 MNHEY, CDR2 SMNVEV (reference sequence). The CDR3 consists of 16 residues. The V gene end was trimmed by 5 bases and the J gene end by 2 bases; junction bases not matched to a gene: 8. The chain's CDR3 is CASSITGLADPYEQYF. The CDR3 DNA is TGTGCCAGCAGTATAACGGGACTAGCGGACCCCTACGAGCAGTACTTC.

This chain joins TRBV6-1 and TRBJ2-7, with D tentatively TRBD2 (5 bases). Trimming left V 6 bases short and J 0 bases short, with 6 bases between. The CDR3 is made up of 12 amino acids. Per the germline V gene, CDR1 is MNHNS and CDR2 is SASEGT. CDR3 nucleotides: TGTGCCAGCAGGGACTTCTCCTACGAGCAGTACTTC. Its protein is CASRDFSYEQYF.

The chain has TRBV6-5 and TRBJ1-4; possibly TRBD1 for D (5 bases). Between the trimmed V and J ends, which lost 5 bases and 7 bases, there was a span of 17 bases. Per the germline V gene, CDR1 is MNHEY and CDR2 is SVGAGI. CDR3 length: 15 amino acids. Here the CDR3 DNA reads TGTGCCAGCAGTCTGGGGGGAGGGTCGGGTGAAAAACTGTTTTTT. Its translation: CASSLGGGSGEKLFF.

V usage is TRBV10-2 and J usage is TRBJ2-5; D ambiguous. This CDR3 spans 15 amino acids. CDR1 is WSHSY, CDR2 SAAADI, per germline. Trimming took off 2 bases at V and 1 base at J, with 11 bases between the two ends. CDR3 bases: TGCGCCAGCAGTGAGGCGCCGGGCAGCCAAGAGACCCAGTACTTC. Protein product: CASSEAPGSQETQYF.

This chain joins TRBV4-2 and TRBJ2-2; perhaps TRBD2 as D (7 bases). V gave up 0 bases and J gave up 6 bases, with 11 bases separating them. The CDR3 covers 15 residues. CDR1 and CDR2 from the germline V gene are LGHNA and YNFKEQ. The DNA of the CDR3 is TGTGCCAGCAGCCAAGATCTAGGGGGGGCCGGGGAGCTGTTTTTT. Its translation is CASSQDLGGAGELFF.

The gene calls are TRBV10-2 and TRBJ1-1; no clear D. CDR1 is WSHSY, CDR2 SAAADI, per germline. The CDR3 sequence is 14 residues long. V was trimmed by 5 bases and J by 1 base, leaving 11 bases between them. The CDR3 DNA is TGCGCCAGCAGTCCCGGGGAGGGGAACACTGAAGCTTTCTTT. Encoded protein: CASSPGEGNTEAFF.

V gene TRBV2 combines with J gene TRBJ2-1; 11 bases agree with TRBD1. This CDR3 is 15 amino acids long. V shed 8 bases and J 7 bases; nucleotides not matched to a gene: 10. The germline gives CDR1 SNHLY, CDR2 FYNNEI. In nucleotides, the CDR3 is TGTGCCAGCCGGGCCGGGACAGGGGGTCTGAATGAGCAGTTCTTC. It yields the protein CASRAGTGGLNEQFF. The full variable domain, completed using reference TRBV2 and TRBJ2-1, is EPEVTQTPSHQVTQMGQEVILRCVPISNHLYFYWYRQILGQKVEFLVSFYNNEISEKSEIFDDQFSVERPDGSNFTLKIRSTKLEDSAMYFCASRAGTGGLNEQFFGPGTRLTVL.

V usage is TRBV7-9 and J usage is TRBJ1-1; D gene uncertain. Per germline, CDR1 SEHNR and CDR2 FQNEAQ (reference sequence). V was cut by 4 bases and J by 0 bases, with 6 bases left in between. The CDR3 length is 13 residues. The CDR3 region is CASSSPLNTEAFF. The CDR3 DNA is TGTGCCAGCAGCTCGCCTTTGAACACTGAAGCTTTCTTT.